This T cell receptor (beta chain) was identified during a study of shared clonotypes between healthy human individuals. Study as a whole: Donors consisted of a couple of women and a few men between 18 and 49. For every donor, three CD4 naive, three CD4 memory, two CD8 naive and one CD8 memory plates were used. Whole-study findings and limits: Clonotype sharing among the donors was expected to vary with sequencing depth.

Sequencing was performed with immunoSEQ multiplex PCR; in TCRdb, only in-frame clones are kept and a portion is missing. The sample yields roughly 680,000 clones, over 60% seen once. Remarks on this clone: Its target is not known.

This CDR3 is built from 15 residues. Germline V gene data show CDR1 as KGHSH and CDR2 as LQKENI. V was clipped by 2 bases and J by 7 bases; unmatched bases: 7. The sequenced sample consisted of memory CD4+ T cells sorted from blood. The sample's subset: CD45RA-negative fraction. The TCR was taken from a woman between 25 and 40 years old in good health. This rearrangement joins TRBV18 to TRBJ2-4; 8 bases align to TRBD2. The CDR3 sequence: CASSPGNSGSNIQYF. CDR3 DNA sequence: TGTGCCAGCTCACCAGGTAACAGCGGGAGTAACATTCAGTACTTC.